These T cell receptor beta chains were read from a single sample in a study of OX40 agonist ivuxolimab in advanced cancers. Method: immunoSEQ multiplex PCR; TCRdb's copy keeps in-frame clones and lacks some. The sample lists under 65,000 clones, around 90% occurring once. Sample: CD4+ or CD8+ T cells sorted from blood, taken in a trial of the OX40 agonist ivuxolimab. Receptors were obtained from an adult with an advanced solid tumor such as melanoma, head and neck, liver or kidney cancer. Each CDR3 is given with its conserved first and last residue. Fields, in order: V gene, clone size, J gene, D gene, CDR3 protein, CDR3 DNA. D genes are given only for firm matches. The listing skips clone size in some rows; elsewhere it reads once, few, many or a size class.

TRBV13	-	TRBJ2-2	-	CASSSLIPGNTGELFF	TGTGCCAGCAGCTCCCTGATCCCAGGGAACACCGGGGAGCTGTTTTTT
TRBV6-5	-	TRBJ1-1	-	CASSYGLGTEAFF	TGTGCCAGCAGTTACGGGTTGGGGACTGAAGCTTTCTTT
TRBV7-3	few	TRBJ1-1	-	CASSLQMNTEAFF	TGTGCCAGCAGCTTACAGATGAACACTGAAGCTTTCTTT
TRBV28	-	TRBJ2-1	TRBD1	CASSLSTGDQEFF	TGTGCCAGCAGTTTATCCACAGGGGATCAGGAGTTCTTC
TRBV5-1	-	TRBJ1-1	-	CASSFEGSMNTEAFF	TGCGCCAGCAGCTTTGAGGGAAGTATGAACACTGAAGCTTTCTTT
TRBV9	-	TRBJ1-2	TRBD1	CASSDYQGVYGYTF	TGTGCCAGCAGCGATTATCAGGGGGTGTATGGCTACACCTTC
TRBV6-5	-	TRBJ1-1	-	CASSSTGNTEAFF	TGTGCCAGCAGTTCGACAGGGAACACTGAAGCTTTCTTT
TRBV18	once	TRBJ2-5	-	CASSRGAMYQETQYF	TGTGCCAGCTCCCGGGGAGCTATGTACCAAGAGACCCAGTACTTC
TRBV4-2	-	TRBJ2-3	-	CASSQGGLGSSTDTQYF	TGTGCCAGCAGCCAAGGAGGGCTCGGGTCTAGCACAGATACGCAGTATTTT
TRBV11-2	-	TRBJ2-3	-	CASSLGDGTDTQYF	TGTGCCAGCAGCTTAGGGGACGGCACAGATACGCAGTATTTT
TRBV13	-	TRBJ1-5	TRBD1	CASSWGQDRGLQPQHF	TGTGCCAGCAGCTGGGGGCAGGACAGGGGGCTTCAGCCCCAGCATTTT
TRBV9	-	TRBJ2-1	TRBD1	CASSVEGAWNEQFF	TGTGCCAGCAGCGTAGAGGGGGCCTGGAATGAGCAGTTCTTC
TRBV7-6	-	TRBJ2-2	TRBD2	CASSPRGVGGELFF	TGTGCCAGCAGCCCACGGGGGGTCGGCGGGGAGCTGTTTTTT
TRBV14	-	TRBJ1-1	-	CASSPYRDYTEAFF	TGTGCCAGCAGTCCATACAGGGATTACACTGAAGCTTTCTTT
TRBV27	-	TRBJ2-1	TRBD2	CASSNGASGYNEQFF	TGTGCCAGCAGCAATGGGGCTAGCGGGTACAATGAGCAGTTCTTC
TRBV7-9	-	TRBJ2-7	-	CASSLEDMREQYF	TGTGCCAGCAGCTTAGAAGACATGAGGGAGCAGTACTTC
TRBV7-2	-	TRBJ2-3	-	CASSLGRLPYTDTQYF	TGTGCCAGCAGCTTAGGGCGCTTGCCATACACAGATACGCAGTATTTT
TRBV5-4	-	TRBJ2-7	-	CASSLGGDYEQYF	TGTGCCAGCAGCTTGGGGGGGGACTACGAGCAGTACTTC
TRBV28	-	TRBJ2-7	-	CASSLLEDRYEQYF	TGTGCCAGCAGTTTATTGGAAGACAGATACGAGCAGTACTTC
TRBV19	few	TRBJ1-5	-	CASSITGQLNQPQHF	TGTGCCAGTAGTATTACTGGACAGCTCAATCAGCCCCAGCATTTT
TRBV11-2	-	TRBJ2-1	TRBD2	CASSLPGLAGAYNEQFF	TGTGCCAGCAGCTTACCGGGACTAGCGGGAGCCTACAATGAGCAGTTCTTC
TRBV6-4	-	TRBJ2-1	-	CASSDSRRGTEQFF	TGTGCCAGCAGTGACTCGCGGCGGGGCACTGAGCAGTTCTTC
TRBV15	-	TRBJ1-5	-	CATSRGGTDDQPQHF	TGTGCCACCAGCAGAGGGGGAACAGACGATCAGCCCCAGCATTTT
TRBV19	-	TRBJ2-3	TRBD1	CASSTTGTDTQYF	TGTGCCAGTAGTACGACAGGGACAGATACGCAGTATTTT
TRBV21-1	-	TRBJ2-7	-	CASSTLTGAEYEQYF	TGTGCCAGCAGCACGCTGACAGGGGCGGAGTACGAGCAGTACTTC
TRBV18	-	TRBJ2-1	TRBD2	CATLAGAYNEQFF	TGTGCCACTCTAGCGGGAGCATACAATGAGCAGTTCTTC
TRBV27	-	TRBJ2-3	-	CASSLNNPTRDTQYF	TGTGCCAGCAGTCTCAATAACCCGACGAGAGATACGCAGTATTTT
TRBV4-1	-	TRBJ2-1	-	CASSPILTNEQFF	TGCGCCAGCAGCCCCATCTTAACTAATGAGCAGTTCTTC
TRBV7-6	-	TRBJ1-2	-	CASSSTTGHYGYTF	TGTGCCAGCAGCTCCACCACGGGGCACTATGGCTACACCTTC
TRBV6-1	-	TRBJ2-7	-	CASSPGSYEQYF	TGTGCCAGCAGTCCGGGGAGCTACGAGCAGTACTTC
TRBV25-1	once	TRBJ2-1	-	CASEHNEQFF	TGTGCCAGCGAACACAATGAGCAGTTCTTC
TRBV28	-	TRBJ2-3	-	CASSPVLGPTDTQYF	TGTGCCAGCAGTCCCGTACTCGGGCCTACAGATACGCAGTATTTT
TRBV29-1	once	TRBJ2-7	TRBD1	CSVVGLTGALAYEQYF	TGCAGCGTTGTTGGGCTTACAGGGGCTCTAGCCTACGAGCAGTACTTC
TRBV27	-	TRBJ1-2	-	CASTLFPGHPGYTF	TGTGCCAGCACCCTGTTCCCGGGACACCCGGGCTACACCTTC
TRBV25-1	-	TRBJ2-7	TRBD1	CASSSGTGSLSYEQYF	TGTGCCAGCAGTTCGGGGACAGGATCCTTATCGTACGAGCAGTACTTC
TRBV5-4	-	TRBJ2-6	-	CASSLVGSSGANVLTF	TGTGCCAGCAGCTTGGTGGGGAGCTCTGGGGCCAACGTCCTGACTTTC